This entry features one TCR beta chain sequence. The antigen is not known. The sample belongs to a study of cytotoxic CD8 clonotypes in ibrutinib-treated CLL. Broader study findings: The clonality went up when patients responded to ibrutinib and dropped back toward baseline at progression.

V was shortened by 2 bases and J by 7 bases, with 6 bases between the two germline ends. Germline assignment: CDR1 LNHDA and CDR2 SQIVND (reference sequence). The CDR3 loop spans 12 amino acids. The protocol was immunoSEQ multiplex PCR, while the TCRdb copy is restricted to in-frame clones and leaves out a portion. The sample shows more than 200,000 clones, 60% to 75% of them seen only once. The source of this sequence is a human donor with chronic lymphocytic leukemia. The genes are TRBV19 and TRBJ2-1; no firm D call. This specimen consisted of PBMCs, obtained after 24 months of ibrutinib treatment. The CDR3 sequence is CASSILRNEQFF. For the CDR3, the DNA is TGTGCCAGTAGTATACTCAGGAATGAGCAGTTCTTC.